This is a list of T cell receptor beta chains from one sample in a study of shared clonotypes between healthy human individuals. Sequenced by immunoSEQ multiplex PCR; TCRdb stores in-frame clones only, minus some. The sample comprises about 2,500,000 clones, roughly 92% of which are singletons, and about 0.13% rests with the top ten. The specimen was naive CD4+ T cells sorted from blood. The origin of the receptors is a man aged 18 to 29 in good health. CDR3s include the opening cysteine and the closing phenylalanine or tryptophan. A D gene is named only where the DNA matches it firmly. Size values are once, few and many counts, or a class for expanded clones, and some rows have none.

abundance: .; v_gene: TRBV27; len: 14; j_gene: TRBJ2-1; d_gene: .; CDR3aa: CASSVRQSYNEQFF; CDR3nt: TGTGCCAGCAGTGTAAGACAATCCTACAATGAGCAGTTCTTC
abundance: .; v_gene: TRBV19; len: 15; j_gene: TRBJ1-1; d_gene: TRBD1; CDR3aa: CASSTGQGGRTEAFF; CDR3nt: TGTGCCAGTAGTACCGGACAGGGGGGTAGAACTGAAGCTTTCTTT
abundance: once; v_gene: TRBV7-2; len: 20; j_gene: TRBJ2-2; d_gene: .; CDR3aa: CASSLALPFGGERDTGELFF; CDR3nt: TGTGCCAGCAGCTTAGCTCTCCCATTTGGCGGGGAACGGGACACCGGGGAGCTGTTTTTT
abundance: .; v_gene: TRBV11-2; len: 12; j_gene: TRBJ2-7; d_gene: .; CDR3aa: CASSLTGYEQYF; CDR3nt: TGTGCCAGCAGCTTAACAGGGTACGAGCAGTACTTC
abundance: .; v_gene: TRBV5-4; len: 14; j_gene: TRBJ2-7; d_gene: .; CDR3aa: CASSNLRREDEQYF; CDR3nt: TGTGCCAGCAGTAACCTTAGGCGGGAAGACGAGCAGTACTTC
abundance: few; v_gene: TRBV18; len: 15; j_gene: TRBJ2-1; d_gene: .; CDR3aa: CASSPPSMRGNEQFF; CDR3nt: TGTGCCAGCTCACCACCTTCGATGAGAGGGAATGAGCAGTTCTTC
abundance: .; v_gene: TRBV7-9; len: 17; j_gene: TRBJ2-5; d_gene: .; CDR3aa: CASSLFLGYSQGGTQYF; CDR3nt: TGTGCCAGCAGCTTATTCCTGGGGTATTCCCAAGGCGGAACCCAGTACTTC
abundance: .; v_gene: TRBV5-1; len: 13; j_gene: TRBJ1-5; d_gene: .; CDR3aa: CASSLDLNQPQHF; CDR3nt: TGCGCCAGCAGCTTGGATCTAAATCAGCCCCAGCATTTT
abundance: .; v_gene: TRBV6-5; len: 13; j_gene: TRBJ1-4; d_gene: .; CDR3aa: CASSDRFNEKLFF; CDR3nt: TGTGCCAGCAGTGACAGATTCAATGAAAAACTGTTTTTT
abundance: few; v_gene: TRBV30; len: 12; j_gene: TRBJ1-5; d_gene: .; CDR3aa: CAWSGSNQPQHF; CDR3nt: TGTGCCTGGTCCGGAAGCAATCAGCCCCAGCATTTT
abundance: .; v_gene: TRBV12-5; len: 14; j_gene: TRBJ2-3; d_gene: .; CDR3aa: CASGLNMLGGTQYF; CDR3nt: TGTGCTAGTGGTTTAAACATGCTAGGAGGTACGCAGTATTTT
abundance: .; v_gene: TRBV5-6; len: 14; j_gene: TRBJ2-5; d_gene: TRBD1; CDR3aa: CASSPGQGWETQYF; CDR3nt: TGTGCCAGCAGCCCGGGACAGGGATGGGAGACCCAGTACTTC
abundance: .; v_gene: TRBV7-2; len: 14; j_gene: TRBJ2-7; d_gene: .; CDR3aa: CASSDRTWFYEQYF; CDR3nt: TGTGCCAGCAGCGACAGGACTTGGTTCTACGAGCAGTACTTC
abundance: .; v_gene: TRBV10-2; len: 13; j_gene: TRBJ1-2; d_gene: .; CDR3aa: CASSGGTGYGYTF; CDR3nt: TGCGCCAGCAGTGGTGGGACCGGTTATGGCTACACCTTC
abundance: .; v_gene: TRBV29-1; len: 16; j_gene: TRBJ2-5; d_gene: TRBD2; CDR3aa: CSVEGTSGEPGETQYF; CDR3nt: TGCAGCGTTGAAGGGACTAGCGGGGAGCCGGGTGAGACCCAGTACTTC
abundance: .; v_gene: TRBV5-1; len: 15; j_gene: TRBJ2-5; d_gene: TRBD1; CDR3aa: CASSFGTGGQETQYF; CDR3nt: TGCGCCAGCAGCTTCGGGACAGGGGGCCAAGAGACCCAGTACTTC
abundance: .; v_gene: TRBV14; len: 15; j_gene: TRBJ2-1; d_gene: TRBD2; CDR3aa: CASSQELAGGKEQFF; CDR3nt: TGTGCCAGCAGCCAAGAACTAGCGGGGGGTAAAGAGCAGTTCTTC
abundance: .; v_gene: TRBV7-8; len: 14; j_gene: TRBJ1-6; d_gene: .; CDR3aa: CASSAGTSNSPLHF; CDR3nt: TGTGCCAGCAGCGCCGGGACATCTAATTCACCCCTCCACTTT
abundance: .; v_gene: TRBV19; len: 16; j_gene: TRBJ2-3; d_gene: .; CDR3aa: CASSNLGRAGTDTQYF; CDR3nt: TGTGCCAGTAGCAACCTTGGGCGGGCTGGCACAGATACGCAGTATTTT
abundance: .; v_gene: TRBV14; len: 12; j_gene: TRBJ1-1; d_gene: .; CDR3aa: CASSRVWGEAFF; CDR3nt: TGTGCCAGCAGCCGAGTCTGGGGTGAAGCTTTCTTT
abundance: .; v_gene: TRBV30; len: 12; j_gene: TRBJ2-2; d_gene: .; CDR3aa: CAWIARVGELFF; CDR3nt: TGTGCCTGGATTGCGCGGGTCGGGGAGCTGTTTTTT
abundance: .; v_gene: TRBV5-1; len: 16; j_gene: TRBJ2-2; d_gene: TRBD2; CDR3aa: CASSLAGTTNTGELFF; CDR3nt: TGCGCCAGCAGCTTGGCTGGGACTACCAACACCGGGGAGCTGTTTTTT
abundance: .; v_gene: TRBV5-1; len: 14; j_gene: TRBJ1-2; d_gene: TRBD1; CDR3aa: CASSPGTGGRGYTF; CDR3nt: TGCGCCAGCTCTCCAGGGACAGGGGGACGAGGCTACACCTTC
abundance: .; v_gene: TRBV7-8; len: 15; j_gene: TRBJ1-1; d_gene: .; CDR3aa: CASSLVTGVNTEAFF; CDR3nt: TGTGCCAGCAGCTTAGTAACAGGAGTGAACACTGAAGCTTTCTTT
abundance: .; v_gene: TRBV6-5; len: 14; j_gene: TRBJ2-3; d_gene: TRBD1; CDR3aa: CASSYLRGPDTQYF; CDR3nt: TGTGCCAGCAGTTACCTCAGGGGGCCTGATACGCAGTATTTT
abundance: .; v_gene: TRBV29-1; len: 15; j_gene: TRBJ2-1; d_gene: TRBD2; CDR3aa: CSVEGRGSSYNEQFF; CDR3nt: TGCAGCGTGGAGGGGCGGGGGAGCTCCTACAATGAGCAGTTCTTC
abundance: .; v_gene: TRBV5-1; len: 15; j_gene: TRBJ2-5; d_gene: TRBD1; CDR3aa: CASSPHGTGQETQYF; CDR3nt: TGCGCCAGCAGCCCACACGGGACAGGCCAAGAGACCCAGTACTTC
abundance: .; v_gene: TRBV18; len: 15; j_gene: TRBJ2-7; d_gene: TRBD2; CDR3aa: CASSPRTSGEGEQYF; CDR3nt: TGTGCCAGCTCACCACGGACTAGCGGGGAAGGGGAGCAGTACTTC
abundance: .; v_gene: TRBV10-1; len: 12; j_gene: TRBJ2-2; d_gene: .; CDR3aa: CARGLSTGELFF; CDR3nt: TGCGCCAGGGGGCTCAGCACCGGGGAGCTGTTTTTT
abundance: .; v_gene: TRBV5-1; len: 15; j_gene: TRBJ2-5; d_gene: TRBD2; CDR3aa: CASSPYPGGQETQYF; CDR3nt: TGCGCCAGCAGCCCTTACCCGGGGGGACAAGAGACCCAGTACTTC
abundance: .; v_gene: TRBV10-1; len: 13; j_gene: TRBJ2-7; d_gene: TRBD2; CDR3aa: CASSIGTSGGQYF; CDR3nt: TGCGCCAGCAGTATAGGGACTAGCGGCGGGCAGTACTTC
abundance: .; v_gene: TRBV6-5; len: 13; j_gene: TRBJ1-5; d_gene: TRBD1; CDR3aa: CASSGTGQEPQHF; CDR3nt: TGTGCCAGCAGTGGGACAGGGCAGGAGCCCCAGCATTTT
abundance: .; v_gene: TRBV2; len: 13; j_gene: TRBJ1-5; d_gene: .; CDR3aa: CASSAGLSQPQHF; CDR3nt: TGTGCCAGCAGTGCAGGGCTTTCCCAGCCCCAGCATTTT
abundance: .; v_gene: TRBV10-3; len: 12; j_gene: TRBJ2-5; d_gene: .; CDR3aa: CATRAAQETQYF; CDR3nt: TGTGCCACCCGGGCTGCACAAGAGACCCAGTACTTC
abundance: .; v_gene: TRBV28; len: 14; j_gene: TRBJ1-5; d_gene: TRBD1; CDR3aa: CASSARQGHQPQHF; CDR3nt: TGTGCCAGCAGCGCCCGACAGGGCCATCAGCCCCAGCATTTT
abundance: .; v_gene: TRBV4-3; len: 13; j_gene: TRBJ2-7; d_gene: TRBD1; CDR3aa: CASSQGTGDEQYF; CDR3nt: TGCGCCAGCAGCCAAGGTACAGGGGACGAGCAGTACTTC
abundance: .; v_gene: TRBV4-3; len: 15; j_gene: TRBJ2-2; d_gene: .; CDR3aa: CASSQENLNHGELFF; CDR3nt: TGCGCCAGCAGCCAAGAGAATCTAAACCACGGGGAGCTGTTTTTT
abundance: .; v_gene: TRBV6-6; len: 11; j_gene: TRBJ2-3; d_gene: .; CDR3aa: CASSYLHTQYF; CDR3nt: TGTGCCAGCAGTTATCTCCATACGCAGTATTTT
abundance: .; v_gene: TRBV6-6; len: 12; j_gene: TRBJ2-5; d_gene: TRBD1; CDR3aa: CASSRTGETQYF; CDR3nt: TGTGCCAGCAGTCGGACAGGGGAGACCCAGTACTTC
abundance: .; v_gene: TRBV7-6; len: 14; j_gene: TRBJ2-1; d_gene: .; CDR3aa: CASSLVGSYNEQFF; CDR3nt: TGTGCCAGCAGCTTAGTCGGCAGTTACAATGAGCAGTTCTTC
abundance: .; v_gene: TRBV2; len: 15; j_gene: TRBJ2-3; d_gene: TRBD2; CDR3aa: CASSPTSAGADTQYF; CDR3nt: TGTGCCAGCAGTCCGACTAGCGCGGGGGCAGATACGCAGTATTTT
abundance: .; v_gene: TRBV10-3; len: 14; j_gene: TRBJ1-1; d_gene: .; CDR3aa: CAISDGGWNTEAFF; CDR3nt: TGTGCCATCAGTGATGGGGGGTGGAACACTGAAGCTTTCTTT
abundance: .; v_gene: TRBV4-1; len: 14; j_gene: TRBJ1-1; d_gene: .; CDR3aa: CASSQAPRGTEAFF; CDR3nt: TGCGCCAGCAGCCAAGCCCCCAGGGGCACTGAAGCTTTCTTT
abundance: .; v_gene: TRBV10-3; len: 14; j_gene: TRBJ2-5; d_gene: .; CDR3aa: CAISESGEAGTQYF; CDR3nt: TGTGCCATCAGTGAGTCGGGAGAGGCCGGGACCCAGTACTTC
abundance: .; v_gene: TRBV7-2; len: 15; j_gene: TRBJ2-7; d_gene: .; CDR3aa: CASSLFRTITYEQYF; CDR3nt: TGTGCCAGCAGCTTATTCAGGACGATAACCTACGAGCAGTACTTC
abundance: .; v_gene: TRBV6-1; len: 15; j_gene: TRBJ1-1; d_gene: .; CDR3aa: CASSELGLGRTEAFF; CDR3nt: TGTGCCAGCAGTGAATTGGGGCTCGGACGGACTGAAGCTTTCTTT
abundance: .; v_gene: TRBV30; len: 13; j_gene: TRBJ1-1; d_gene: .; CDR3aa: CAWSVQMGTEAFF; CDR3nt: TGTGCCTGGAGTGTCCAGATGGGGACTGAAGCTTTCTTT
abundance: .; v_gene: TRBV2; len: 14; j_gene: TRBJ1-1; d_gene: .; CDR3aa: CASSERTLNTEAFF; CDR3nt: TGTGCCAGCAGTGAACGGACCCTGAACACTGAAGCTTTCTTT
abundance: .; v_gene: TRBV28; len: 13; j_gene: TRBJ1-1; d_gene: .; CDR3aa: CASRLQGVSEAFF; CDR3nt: TGTGCCAGCAGGCTACAGGGTGTCTCTGAAGCTTTCTTT
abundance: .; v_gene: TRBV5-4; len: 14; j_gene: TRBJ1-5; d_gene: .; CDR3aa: CASSLAGGNQPQHF; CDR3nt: TGTGCCAGCAGCTTGGCCGGGGGCAATCAGCCCCAGCATTTT
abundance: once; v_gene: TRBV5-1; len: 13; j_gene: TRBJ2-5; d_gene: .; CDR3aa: CASSPLRGETQYF; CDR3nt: TGCGCCAGCAGCCCCCTAAGGGGAGAGACCCAGTACTTC
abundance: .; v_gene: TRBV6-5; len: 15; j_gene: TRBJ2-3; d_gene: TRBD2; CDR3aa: CASRRSGGQGVTQYF; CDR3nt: TGTGCCAGCAGGCGGAGCGGGGGTCAAGGGGTTACGCAGTATTTT
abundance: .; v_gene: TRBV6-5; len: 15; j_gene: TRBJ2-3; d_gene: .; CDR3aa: CASSLTTSTGYTQYF; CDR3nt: TGTGCCAGCAGCTTAACCACTAGCACCGGGTATACGCAGTATTTT
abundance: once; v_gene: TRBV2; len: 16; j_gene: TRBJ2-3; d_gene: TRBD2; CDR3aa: CASSGPTSGSTDTQYF; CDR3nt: TGTGCCAGCAGCGGGCCCACTAGCGGGAGCACAGATACGCAGTATTTT
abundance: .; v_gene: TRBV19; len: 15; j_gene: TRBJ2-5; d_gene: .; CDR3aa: CASSRSGGDLKTQYF; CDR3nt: TGTGCCAGTAGTCGGTCCGGGGGCGATTTGAAGACCCAGTACTTC
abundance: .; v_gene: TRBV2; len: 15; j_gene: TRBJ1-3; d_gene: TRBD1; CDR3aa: CASSDRDRAGNTIYF; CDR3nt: TGTGCCAGCAGTGACCGGGACAGGGCTGGAAACACCATATATTTT
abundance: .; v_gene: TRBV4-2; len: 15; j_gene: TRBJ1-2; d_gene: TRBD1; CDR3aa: CASSQERTGRNGYTF; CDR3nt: TGTGCCAGCAGCCAAGAGAGGACAGGGAGGAATGGCTACACCTTC